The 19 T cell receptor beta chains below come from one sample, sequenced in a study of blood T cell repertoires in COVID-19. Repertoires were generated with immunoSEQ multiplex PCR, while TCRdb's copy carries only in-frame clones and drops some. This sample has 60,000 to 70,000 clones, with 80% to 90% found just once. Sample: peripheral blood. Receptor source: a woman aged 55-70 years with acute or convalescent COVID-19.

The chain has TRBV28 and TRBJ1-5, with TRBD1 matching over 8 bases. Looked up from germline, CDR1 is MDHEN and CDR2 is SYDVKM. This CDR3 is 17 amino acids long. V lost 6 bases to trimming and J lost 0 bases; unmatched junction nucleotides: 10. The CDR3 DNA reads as TGTGCCAGCAGACACCCGGGACAGGTTTATAGCAATCAGCCCCAGCATTTT. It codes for CASRHPGQVYSNQPQHF.

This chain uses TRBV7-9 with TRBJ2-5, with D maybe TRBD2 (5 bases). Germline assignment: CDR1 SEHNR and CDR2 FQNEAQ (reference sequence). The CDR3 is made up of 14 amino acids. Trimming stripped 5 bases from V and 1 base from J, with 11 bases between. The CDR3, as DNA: TGTGCCAGCAGCCAAGGACTGTTCCAAGAGACCCAGTACTTC. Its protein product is CASSQGLFQETQYF.

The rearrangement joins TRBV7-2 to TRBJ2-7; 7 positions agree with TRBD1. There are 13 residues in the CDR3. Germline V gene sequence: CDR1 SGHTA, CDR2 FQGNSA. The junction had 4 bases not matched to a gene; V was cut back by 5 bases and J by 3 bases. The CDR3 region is CASSRWTGYEQYF. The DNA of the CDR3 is TGTGCCAGCAGCCGTTGGACAGGCTACGAGCAGTACTTC.

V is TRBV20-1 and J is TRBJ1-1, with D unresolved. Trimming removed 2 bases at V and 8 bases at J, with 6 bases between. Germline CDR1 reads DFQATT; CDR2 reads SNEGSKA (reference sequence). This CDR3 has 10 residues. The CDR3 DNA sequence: TGCAGTGCTAGACAACTCGAAGCTTTCTTT. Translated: CSARQLEAFF.

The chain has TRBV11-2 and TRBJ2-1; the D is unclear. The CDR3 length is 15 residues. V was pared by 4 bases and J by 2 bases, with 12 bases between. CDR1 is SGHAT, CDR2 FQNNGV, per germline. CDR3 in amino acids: CASSSLRRTYNEQFF. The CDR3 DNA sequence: TGTGCCAGCAGCTCTTTACGTAGAACCTACAATGAGCAGTTCTTC.

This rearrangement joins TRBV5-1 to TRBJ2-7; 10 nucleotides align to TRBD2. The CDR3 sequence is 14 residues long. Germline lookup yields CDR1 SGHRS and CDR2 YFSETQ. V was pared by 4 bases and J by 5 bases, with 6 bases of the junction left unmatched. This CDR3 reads CASSPSGGRDEQYF. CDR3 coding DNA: TGCGCCAGCAGCCCTAGCGGGGGCCGGGACGAGCAGTACTTC.

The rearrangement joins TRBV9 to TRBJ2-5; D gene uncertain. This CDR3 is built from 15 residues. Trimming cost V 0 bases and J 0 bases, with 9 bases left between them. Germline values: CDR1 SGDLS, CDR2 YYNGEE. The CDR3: CASSVGIQNQETQYF. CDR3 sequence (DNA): TGTGCCAGCAGCGTAGGTATACAGAACCAAGAGACCCAGTACTTC.

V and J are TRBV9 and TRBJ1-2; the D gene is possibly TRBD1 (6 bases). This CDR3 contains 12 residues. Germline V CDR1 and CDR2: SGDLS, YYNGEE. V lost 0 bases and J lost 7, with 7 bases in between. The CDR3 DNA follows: TGTGCCAGCAGCGTAGGAGGGGGTGGCTACACCTTC. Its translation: CASSVGGGGYTF.

CDR3 nucleotides: TGTGCCAGTAGTCCCAGATGGAACACTGAAGCTTTCTTT. This sequence encodes CASSPRWNTEAFF. V usage is TRBV19 and J usage is TRBJ1-1, with D unclear. CDR1 and CDR2 (germline): LNHDA, SQIVND (reference sequence). The CDR3 has 13 residues. V gave up 5 bases and J gave up 1 base, with 8 bases separating them.

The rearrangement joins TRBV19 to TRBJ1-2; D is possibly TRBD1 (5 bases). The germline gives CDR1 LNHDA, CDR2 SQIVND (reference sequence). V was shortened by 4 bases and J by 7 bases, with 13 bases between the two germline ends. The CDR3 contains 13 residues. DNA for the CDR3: TGTGCCAGTAGTAGTCTCCGGCAGGGTGGCTACACCTTC. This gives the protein CASSSLRQGGYTF.

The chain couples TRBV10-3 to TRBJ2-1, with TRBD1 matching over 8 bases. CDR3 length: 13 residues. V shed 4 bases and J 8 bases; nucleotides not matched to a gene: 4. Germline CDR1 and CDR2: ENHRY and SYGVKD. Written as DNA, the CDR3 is TGTGCCATCAGTGTCCAGGGGGCCGATGAGCAGTTCTTC. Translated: CAISVQGADEQFF.

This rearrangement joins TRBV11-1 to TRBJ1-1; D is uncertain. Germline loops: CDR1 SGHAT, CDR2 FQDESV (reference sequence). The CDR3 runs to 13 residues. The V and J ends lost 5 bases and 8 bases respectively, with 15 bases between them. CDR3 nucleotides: TGTGCCAGCAGCCAAATTTGGCAGGTCGAAGCTTTCTTT. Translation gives CASSQIWQVEAFF.

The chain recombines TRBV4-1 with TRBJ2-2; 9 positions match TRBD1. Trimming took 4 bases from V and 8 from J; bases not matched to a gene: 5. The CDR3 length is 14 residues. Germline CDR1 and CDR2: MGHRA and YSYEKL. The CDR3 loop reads CASSRDRGVGELFF. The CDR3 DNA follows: TGCGCCAGCAGCCGAGACAGGGGGGTGGGGGAGCTGTTTTTT.

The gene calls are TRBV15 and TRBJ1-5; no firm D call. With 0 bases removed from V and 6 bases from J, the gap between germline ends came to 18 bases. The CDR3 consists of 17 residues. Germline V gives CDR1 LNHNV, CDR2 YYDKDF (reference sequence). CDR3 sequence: CATSRDRRITSSQPQHF. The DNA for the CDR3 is TGTGCCACCAGCAGAGACCGGAGAATTACCAGCTCTCAGCCCCAGCATTTT. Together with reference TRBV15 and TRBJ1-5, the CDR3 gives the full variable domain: DAMVIQNPRYQVTQFGKPVTLSCSQTLNHNVMYWYQQKSSQAPKLLFHYYDKDFNNEADTPDNFQSRRPNTSFCFLDIRSPGLGDTAMYLCATSRDRRITSSQPQHFGDGTRLSIL.

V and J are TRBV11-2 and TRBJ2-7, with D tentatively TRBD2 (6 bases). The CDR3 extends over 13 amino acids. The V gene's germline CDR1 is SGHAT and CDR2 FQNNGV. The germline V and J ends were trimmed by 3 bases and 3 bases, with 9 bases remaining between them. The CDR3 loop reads CASSFSGNYEQYF. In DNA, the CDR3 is TGTGCCAGCAGCTTTAGCGGTAACTACGAGCAGTACTTC.

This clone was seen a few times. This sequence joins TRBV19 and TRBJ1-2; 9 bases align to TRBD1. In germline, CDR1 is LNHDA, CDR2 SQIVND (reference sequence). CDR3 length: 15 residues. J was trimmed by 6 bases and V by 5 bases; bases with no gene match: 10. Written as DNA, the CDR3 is TGTGCCAGTAGTTCCCGGACAGGGGATCGCGATGGCTACACCTTC. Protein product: CASSSRTGDRDGYTF.

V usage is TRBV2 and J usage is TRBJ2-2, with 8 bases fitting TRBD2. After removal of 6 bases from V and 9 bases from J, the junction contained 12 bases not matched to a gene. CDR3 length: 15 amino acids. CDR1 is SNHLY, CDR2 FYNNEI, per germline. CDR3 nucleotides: TGTGCCAGCAGCGAACGGACTAGCCTTCTCCGGGAGCTGTTTTTT. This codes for CASSERTSLLRELFF.

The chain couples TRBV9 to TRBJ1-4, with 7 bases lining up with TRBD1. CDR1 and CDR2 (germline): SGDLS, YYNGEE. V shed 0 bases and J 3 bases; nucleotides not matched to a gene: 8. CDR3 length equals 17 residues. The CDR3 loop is CASSVAEGGLANEKLFF. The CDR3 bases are TGTGCCAGCAGCGTAGCAGAAGGGGGCCTAGCTAATGAAAAACTGTTTTTT.

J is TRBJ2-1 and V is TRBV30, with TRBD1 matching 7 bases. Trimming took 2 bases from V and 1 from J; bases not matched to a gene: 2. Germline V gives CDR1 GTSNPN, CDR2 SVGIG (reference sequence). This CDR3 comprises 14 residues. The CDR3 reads CAWSRTGSYNEQFF. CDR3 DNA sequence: TGTGCCTGGAGTCGGACAGGATCCTACAATGAGCAGTTCTTC.